Reported below is one TCR beta chain. These data originate in a study of blood T cell repertoires in COVID-19. Overall study: From the United States, Italy and Spain came samples of acute and convalescent COVID-19. The analysed material was cDNA or gDNA that came from T cells, B-cell-depleted T cells, or PBMCs.

Produced via immunoSEQ multiplex PCR; TCRdb's table is partial and in-frame only. The sample contains tens of thousands of clones, around 78% of which appear only once. V was shortened by 10 bases and J by 8 bases, with 18 bases between the two germline ends. CDR3 size: 13 residues. Germline CDR1 MDHEN, CDR2 SYDVKM. The sequence came from a human donor in a cohort sampled during active COVID-19. The chain employs TRBV28 and TRBJ1-5; D ambiguous. Sequencing used peripheral blood. CDR3 in amino acids: CATSDFRGEPQHF. The CDR3 nucleotides are TGTGCCACATCCGACTTCCGAGGTGAGCCCCAGCATTTT.